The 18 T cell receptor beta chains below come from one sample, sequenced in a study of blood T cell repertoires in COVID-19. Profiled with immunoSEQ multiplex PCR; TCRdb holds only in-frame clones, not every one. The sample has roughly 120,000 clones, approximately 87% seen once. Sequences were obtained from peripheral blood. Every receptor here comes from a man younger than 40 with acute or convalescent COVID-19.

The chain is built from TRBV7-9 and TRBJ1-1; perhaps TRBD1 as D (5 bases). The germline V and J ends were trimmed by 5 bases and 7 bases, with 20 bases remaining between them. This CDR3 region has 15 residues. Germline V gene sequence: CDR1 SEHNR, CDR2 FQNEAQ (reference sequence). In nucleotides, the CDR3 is TGTGCCAGCAGCCGACCCGGACATCCCCCGGGTGAAGCTTTCTTT. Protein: CASSRPGHPPGEAFF.

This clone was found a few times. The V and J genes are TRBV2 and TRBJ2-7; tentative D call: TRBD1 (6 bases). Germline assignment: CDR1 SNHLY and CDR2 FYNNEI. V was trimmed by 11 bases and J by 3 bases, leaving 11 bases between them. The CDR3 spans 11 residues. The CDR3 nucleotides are TGTGCCCTTAACAGGGACTACGAGCAGTACTTC. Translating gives CALNRDYEQYF.

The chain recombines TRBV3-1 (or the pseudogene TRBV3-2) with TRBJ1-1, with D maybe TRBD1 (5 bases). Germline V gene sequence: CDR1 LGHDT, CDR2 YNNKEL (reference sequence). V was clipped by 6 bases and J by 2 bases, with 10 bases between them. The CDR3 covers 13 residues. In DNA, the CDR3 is TGTGCCAGCAGTCCCACAGGTAACACTGAAGCTTTCTTT. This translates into CASSPTGNTEAFF.

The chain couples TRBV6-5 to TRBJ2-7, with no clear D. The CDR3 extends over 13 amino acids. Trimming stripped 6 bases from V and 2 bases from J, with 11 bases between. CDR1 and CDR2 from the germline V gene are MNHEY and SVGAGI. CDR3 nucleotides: TGTGCCAGCAGACACCCCAGTACCTACGAGCAGTACGTC. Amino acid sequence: CASRHPSTYEQYV.

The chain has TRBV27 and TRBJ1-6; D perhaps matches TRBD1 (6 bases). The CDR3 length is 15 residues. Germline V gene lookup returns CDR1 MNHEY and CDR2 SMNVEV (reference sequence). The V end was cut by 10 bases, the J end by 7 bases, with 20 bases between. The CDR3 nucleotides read TGTGCCACTAACCGGGGGGCTTTAAAGAATTCACCCCTCCACTTT. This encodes CATNRGALKNSPLHF.

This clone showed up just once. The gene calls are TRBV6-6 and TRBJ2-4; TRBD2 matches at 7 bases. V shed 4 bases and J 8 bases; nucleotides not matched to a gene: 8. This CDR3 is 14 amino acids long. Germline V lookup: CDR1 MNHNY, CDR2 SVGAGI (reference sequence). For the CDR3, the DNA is TGTGCCAGCAGTTCCCGCGGGGGACGGGACATTCAGTACTTC. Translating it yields CASSSRGGRDIQYF.

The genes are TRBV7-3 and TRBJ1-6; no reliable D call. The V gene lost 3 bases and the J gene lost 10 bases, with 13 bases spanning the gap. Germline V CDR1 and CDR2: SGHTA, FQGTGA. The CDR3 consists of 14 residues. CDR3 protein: CASSFTPSRSPLHF. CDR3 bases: TGTGCCAGCAGCTTTACCCCCTCGAGATCACCCCTCCACTTT.

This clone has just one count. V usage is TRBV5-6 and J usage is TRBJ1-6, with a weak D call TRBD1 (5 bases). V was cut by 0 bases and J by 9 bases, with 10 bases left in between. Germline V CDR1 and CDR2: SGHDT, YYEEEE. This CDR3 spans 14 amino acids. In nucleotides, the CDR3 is TGTGCCAGCAGCTTGGCACAGGAGGGTTCACCCCTCCACTTT. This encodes CASSLAQEGSPLHF.

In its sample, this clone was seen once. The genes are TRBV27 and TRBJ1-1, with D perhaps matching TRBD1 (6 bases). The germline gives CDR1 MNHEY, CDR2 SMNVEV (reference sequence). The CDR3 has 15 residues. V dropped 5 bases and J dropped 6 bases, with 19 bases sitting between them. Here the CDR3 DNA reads TGTGCCAGCAGTCCTTGGGGGCCCCGCGGATCTGAAGCTTTCTTT. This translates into CASSPWGPRGSEAFF.

This chain's CDR3 is CASRILADSTDTQYF. DNA for the CDR3: TGTGCCAGCAGAATACTAGCGGACAGCACAGATACGCAGTATTTT. The rearrangement uses TRBV6-5 and TRBJ2-3; TRBD2 matches at 8 bases. This CDR3 has 15 amino acids. V dropped 6 bases and J dropped 0; count of bases not matched to a gene: 5. The germline V gene encodes CDR1 MNHEY and CDR2 SVGAGI.

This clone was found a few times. This chain's CDR3 is CASSEGPFTGTNYGYTF. Written as DNA, the CDR3 is TGCGCCAGCAGTGAGGGGCCCTTCACTGGCACTAACTATGGCTACACCTTC. J is TRBJ1-2 and V is TRBV10-2; D not certain. V lost 2 bases, J lost 0 bases, and 16 bases lay in between. CDR3 length: 17 amino acids. The germline CDR1 and CDR2 sequences are WSHSY and SAAADI.

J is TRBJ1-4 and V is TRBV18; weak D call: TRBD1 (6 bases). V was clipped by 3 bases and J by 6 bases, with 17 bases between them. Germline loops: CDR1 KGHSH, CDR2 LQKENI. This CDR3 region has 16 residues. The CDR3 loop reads CASSPSQGGADEKLFF. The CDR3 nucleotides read TGTGCCAGCTCACCGTCCCAAGGGGGGGCAGATGAAAAACTGTTTTTT.

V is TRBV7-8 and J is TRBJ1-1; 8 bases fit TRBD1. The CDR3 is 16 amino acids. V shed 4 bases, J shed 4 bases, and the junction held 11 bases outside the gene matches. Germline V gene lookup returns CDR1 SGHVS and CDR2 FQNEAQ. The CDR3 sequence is CASSSLQGAQGTEAFF. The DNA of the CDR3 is TGTGCCAGCAGCTCCTTGCAGGGGGCGCAGGGCACTGAAGCTTTCTTT.

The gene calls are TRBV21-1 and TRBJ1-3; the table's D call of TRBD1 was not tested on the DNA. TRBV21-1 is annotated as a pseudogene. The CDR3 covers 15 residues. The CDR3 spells CASSKATGHGNTIYF. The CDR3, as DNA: TGTGCCAGCAGCAAAGCCACAGGGCACGGAAACACCATATATTTT.

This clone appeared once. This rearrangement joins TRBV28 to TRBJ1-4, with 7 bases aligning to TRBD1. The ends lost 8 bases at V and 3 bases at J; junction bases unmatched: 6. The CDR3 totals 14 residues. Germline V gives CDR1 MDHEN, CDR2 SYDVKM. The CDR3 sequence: CASASGGANEKLFF. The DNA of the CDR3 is TGTGCCAGCGCCTCAGGGGGAGCTAATGAAAAACTGTTTTTT.

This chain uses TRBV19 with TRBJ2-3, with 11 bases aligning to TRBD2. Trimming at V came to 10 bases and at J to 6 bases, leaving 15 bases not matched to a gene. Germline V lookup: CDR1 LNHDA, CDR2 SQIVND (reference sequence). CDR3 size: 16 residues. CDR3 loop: CATSGWASGRTDTQYF. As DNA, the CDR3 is TGTGCCACCTCGGGGTGGGCTAGCGGGAGGACCGATACGCAGTATTTT.

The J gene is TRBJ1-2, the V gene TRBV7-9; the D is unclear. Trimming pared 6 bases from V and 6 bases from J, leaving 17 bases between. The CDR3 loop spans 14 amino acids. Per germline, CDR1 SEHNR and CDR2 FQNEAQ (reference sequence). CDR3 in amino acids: CASRRRDTPHGYTF. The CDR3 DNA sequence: TGTGCCAGCAGGAGGAGGGATACACCCCATGGCTACACCTTC.

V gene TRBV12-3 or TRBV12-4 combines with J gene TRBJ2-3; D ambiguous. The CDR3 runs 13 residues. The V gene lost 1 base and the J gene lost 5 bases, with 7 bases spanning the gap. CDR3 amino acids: CASSLGWRDTQYF. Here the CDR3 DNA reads TGTGCCAGCAGTTTAGGGTGGAGAGATACGCAGTATTTT.